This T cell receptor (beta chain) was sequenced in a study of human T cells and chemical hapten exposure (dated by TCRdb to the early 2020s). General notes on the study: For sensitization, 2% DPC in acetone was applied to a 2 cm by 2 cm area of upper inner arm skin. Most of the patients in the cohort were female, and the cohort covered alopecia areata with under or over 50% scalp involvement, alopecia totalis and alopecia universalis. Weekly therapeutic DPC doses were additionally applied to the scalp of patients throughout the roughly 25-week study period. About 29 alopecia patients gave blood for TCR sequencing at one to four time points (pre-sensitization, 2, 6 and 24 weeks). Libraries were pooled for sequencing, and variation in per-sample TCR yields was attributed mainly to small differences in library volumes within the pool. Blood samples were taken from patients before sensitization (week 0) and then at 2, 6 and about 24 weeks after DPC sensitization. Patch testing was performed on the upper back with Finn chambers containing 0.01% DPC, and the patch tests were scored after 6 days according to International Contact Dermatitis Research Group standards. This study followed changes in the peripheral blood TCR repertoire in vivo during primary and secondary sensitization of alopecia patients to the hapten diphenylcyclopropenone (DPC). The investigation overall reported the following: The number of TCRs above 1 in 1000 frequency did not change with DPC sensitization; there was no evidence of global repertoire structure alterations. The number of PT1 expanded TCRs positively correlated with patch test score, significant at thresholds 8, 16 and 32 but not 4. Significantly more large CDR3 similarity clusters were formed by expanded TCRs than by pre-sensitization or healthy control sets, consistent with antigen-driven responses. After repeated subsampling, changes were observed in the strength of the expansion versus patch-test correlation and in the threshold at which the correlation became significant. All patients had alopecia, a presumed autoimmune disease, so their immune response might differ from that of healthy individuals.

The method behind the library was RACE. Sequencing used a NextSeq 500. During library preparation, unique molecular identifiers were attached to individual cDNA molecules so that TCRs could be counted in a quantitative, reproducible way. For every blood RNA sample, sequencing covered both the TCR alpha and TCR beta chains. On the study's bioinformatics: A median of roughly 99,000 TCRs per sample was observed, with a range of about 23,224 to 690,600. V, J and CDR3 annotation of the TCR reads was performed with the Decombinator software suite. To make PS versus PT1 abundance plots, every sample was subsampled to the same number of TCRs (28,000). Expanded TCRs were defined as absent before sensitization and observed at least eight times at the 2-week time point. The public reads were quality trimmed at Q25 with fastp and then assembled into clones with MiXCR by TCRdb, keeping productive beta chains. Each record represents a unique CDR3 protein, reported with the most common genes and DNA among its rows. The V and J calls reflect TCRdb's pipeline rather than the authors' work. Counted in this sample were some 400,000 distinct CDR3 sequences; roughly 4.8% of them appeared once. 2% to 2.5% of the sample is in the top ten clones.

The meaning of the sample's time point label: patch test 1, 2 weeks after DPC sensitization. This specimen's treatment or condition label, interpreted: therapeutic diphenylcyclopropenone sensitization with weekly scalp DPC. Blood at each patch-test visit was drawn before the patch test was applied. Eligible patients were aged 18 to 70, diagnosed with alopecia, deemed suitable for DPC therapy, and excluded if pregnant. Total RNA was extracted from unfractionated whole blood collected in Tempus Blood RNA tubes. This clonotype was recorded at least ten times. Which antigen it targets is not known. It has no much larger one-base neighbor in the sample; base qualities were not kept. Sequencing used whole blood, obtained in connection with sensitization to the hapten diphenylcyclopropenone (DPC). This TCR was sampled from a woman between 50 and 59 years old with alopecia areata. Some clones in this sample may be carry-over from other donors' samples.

The nucleotides read TGTGCCAGCAGCTTAGATCTAGCGGGAGCAAGCAATGAGCAGTTCTTC. Its protein reads: CASSLDLAGASNEQFF. The rearranged segments are TRBV7-2 and TRBJ2-1, and 10 bases in between align with TRBD2. The CDR3 spans 16 residues, from the cysteine through the phenylalanine. The kept DNA is CDR3 alone, 48 bases in frame from the first base. The germline V end is reduced by 1 base and the J end by 6 bases; junction bases left unmatched: 6. Looking up the germline V gene yields CDR1 SGHTA and CDR2 FQGNSA.